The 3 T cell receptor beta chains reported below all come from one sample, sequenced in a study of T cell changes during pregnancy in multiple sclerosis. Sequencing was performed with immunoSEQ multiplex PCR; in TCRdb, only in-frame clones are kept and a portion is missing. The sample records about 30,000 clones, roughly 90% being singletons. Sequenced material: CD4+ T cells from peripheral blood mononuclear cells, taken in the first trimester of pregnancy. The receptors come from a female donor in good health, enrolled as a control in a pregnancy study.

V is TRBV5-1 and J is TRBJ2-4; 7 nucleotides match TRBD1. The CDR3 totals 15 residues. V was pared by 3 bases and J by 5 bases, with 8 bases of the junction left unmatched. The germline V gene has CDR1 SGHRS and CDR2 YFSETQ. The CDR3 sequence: CASSSLPGTENIQYF. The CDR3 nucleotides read TGCGCCAGCAGCTCTCTACCCGGGACAGAAAACATTCAGTACTTC.

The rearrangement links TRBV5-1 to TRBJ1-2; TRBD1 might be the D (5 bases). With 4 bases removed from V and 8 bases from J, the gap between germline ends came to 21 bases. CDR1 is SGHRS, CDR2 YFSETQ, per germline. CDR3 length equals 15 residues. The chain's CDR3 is CASSGGTDGSPGYTF. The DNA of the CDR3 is TGCGCCAGCAGCGGAGGGACCGATGGAAGCCCGGGCTACACCTTC. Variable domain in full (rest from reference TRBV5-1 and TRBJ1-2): KAGVTQTPRYLIKTRGQQVTLSCSPISGHRSVSWYQQTPGQGLQFLFEYFSETQRNKGNFPGRFSGRQFSNSRSEMNVSTLELGDSALYLCASSGGTDGSPGYTFGSGTRLTVV.

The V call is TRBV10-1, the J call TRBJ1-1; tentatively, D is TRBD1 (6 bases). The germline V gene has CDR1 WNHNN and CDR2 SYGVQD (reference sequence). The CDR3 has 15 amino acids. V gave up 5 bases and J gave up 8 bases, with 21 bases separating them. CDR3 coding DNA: TGCGCCAGCAGTCTCAGGGGACGGAGAGCCTCGGAAGCTTTCTTT. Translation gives CASSLRGRRASEAFF.